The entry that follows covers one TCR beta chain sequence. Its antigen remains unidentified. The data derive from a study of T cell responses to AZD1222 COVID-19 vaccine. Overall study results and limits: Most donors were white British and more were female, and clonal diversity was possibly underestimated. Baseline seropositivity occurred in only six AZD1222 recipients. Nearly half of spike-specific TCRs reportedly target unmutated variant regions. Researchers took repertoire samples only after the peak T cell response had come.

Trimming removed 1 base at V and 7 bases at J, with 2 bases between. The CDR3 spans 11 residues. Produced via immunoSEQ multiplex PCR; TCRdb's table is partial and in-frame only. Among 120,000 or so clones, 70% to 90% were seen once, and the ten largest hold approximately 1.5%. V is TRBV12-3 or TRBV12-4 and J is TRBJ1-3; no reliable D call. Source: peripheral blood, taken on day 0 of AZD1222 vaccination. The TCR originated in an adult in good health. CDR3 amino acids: CASSLGNTIYF. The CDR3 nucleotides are TGTGCCAGCAGTTTAGGGAACACCATATATTTT.